This T cell receptor (beta chain) is drawn from a study of regulatory T cells in long-lasting Graves disease. Many counts were recorded for this clonotype. The germline V gene encodes CDR1 SGHKS and CDR2 YYEKEE (reference sequence). The CDR3 loop spans 15 amino acids. V lost 2 bases, J lost 6 bases, and 14 bases lay in between. Sample time point: persistent/refractory GD, antithyroid drugs over 5 years with positive TRAb. PBMC RNA served as the TCR library source. In Xi'an, China, an endocrinology department was the source of patients. To make TCR beta libraries, researchers used iRepertoire HTBI primers and Arm-PCR of CDR3 regions. TCRdb reanalysed the multiplex PCR reads using MiXCR and keeps one entry per CDR3 protein. This table has 500,000 to 800,000 distinct CDR3 sequences, 30% appearing once.

This chain links TRBV5-5 with TRBJ1-4; maybe TRBD1 (6 bases). The sequencing used peripheral blood mononuclear cells (PBMCs), collected when the disease was refractory, from a patient treated with antithyroid drugs. The sequence derives from a female donor with Graves disease. The CDR3 loop is CASSFTGLDDEKLFF. The CDR3 nucleotides are TGTGCCAGCAGCTTTACAGGGCTGGACGATGAAAAACTGTTTTTT.